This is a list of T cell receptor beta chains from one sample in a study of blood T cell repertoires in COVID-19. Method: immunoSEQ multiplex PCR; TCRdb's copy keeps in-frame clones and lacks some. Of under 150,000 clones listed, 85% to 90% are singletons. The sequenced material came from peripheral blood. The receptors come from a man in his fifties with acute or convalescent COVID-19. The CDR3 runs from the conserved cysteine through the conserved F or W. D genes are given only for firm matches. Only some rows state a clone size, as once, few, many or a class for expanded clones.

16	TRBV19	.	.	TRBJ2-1	TGTGCCAGTAAAGCGGGAACTAGCTGGGGGCCCAATGAGCAGTTCTTC	CASKAGTSWGPNEQFF
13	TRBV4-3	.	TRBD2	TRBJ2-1	TGCGCCAGCAGCCTGCAACTAGCGGGAGAGCAGTTCTTC	CASSLQLAGEQFF
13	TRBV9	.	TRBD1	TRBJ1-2	TGTGCCAGCAGCCCAGGGGGCTCAACTGGCTACACCTTC	CASSPGGSTGYTF
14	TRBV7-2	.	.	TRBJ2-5	TGTGCCAGCAGCTCTCTAGCATCGAGAGAGACCCAGTACTTC	CASSSLASRETQYF
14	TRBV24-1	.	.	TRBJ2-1	TGTGCCACCAGTCCAAAGAGCTCCTACAATGAGCAGTTCTTC	CATSPKSSYNEQFF
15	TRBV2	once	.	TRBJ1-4	TGTGCCAGCAGTGAAGGAGCCCCCGGGGGTGAAAAACTGTTTTTT	CASSEGAPGGEKLFF
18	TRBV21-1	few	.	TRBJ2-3	TGTGCCAGCAGCAAAGCCTCACGAACCCCTATTAGCACAGATACGCAGTATTTT	CASSKASRTPISTDTQYF
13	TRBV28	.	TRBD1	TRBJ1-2	TGTGCCAGCAGTTCCTGGGACAGCTATGGCTACACCTTC	CASSSWDSYGYTF
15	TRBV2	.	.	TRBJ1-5	TGTGCCAGCAGTGAATGGGCAGGTAGCAATCAGCCCCAGCATTTT	CASSEWAGSNQPQHF
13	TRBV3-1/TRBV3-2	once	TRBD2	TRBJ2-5	TGTGCCAGCAGCCCGCTAGCGGGAGAGACCCAGTACTTC	CASSPLAGETQYF
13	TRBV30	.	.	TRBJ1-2	TGTGCCTGGAGTACGGGGGGCCCCTATGGCTACACCTTC	CAWSTGGPYGYTF
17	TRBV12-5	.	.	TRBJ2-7	TGTGCTAGTGGTTTGTCACGCTCGCGACTTATACCCTACGAGCAGTACTTC	CASGLSRSRLIPYEQYF
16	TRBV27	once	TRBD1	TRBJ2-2	TGTGCCAGCAGTTACGACAGGGGGCAGAGCACCGGGGAGCTGTTTTTT	CASSYDRGQSTGELFF
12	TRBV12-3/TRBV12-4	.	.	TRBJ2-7	TGTGCCAGCAGCCGCGGGCCGGGCGAGCAGTACTTC	CASSRGPGEQYF
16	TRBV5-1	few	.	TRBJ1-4	TGCGCCAGCAGCTTTCAGGGATTGGGATCTAATGAAAAACTGTTTTTT	CASSFQGLGSNEKLFF
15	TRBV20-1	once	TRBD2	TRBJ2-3	TGCAGTGCCAGTAGCGGGAGGGAGGGCCCAGATACGCAGTATTTT	CSASSGREGPDTQYF
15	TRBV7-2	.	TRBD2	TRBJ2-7	TGTGCCACCCGGGCTAGCGGGAGCAAAGTGTACGAGCAGTACTTC	CATRASGSKVYEQYF
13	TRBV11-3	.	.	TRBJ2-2	TGTGCCAGCAGCTTAGCTATCCCCGGGGAGCTGTTTTTT	CASSLAIPGELFF
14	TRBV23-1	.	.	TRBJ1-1	TGCGCCAGCAGTCCCCCCCCCATGAACACTGAAGCTTTCTTT	CASSPPPMNTEAFF
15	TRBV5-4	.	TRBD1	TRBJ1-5	TGTGCCAGCAGCTCGGACAGGGGTAGCAATCAGCCCCAGCATTTT	CASSSDRGSNQPQHF
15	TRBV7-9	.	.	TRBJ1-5	TGTGCCAGCAGCTTAGGAAGGGATGAGGGTCAGCCCCAGCATTTT	CASSLGRDEGQPQHF
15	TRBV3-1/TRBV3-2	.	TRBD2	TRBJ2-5	TGTGCCAGCAGCCTCGGGACTAGCGGGAATAACGACCAGTACTTC	CASSLGTSGNNDQYF
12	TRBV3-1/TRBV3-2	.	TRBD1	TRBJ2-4	TGTGCCAGCAGCCAGGACAGGTTCATTCAGTACTTC	CASSQDRFIQYF
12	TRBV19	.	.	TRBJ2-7	TGTGCCAGTAGTCGCCAGGGGACCGAGCAGTACTTC	CASSRQGTEQYF
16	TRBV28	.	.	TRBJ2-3	TGTGCCAGCAGTTTTGTGGGCAGGGCGACTACAGATACGCAGTATTTT	CASSFVGRATTDTQYF
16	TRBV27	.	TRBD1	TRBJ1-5	TGTGCCAGCAGTGTTTTGGGACAGGGGATCAATCAGCCCCAGCATTTT	CASSVLGQGINQPQHF
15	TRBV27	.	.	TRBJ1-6	TGTGCCAGCAGTTTGATCAGGGAATTAAGTTCACCCCTCCACTTT	CASSLIRELSSPLHF
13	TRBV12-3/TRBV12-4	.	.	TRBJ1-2	TGTGCCAGCAACCTTGGGGGCTTTAGCGGCTACACCTTC	CASNLGGFSGYTF
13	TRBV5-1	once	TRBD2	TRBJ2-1	TGCGCCAGCAGCGCAGCGGGATACAATGAGCAGTTCTTC	CASSAAGYNEQFF
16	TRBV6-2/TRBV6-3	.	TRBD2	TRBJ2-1	TGTGCCAGCAGTGCCCCCAGGACTAGCGGGAGCAATGAGCAGTTCTTC	CASSAPRTSGSNEQFF
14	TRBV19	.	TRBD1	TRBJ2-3	TGTGCCAGTAGCTCGACAGGGGCCACAGATACGCAGTATTTT	CASSSTGATDTQYF
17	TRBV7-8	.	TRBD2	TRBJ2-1	TGTGCCAGCAGGGACTTACGGGTTCTAGCGGGAGGTGATGAGCAGTTCTTC	CASRDLRVLAGGDEQFF
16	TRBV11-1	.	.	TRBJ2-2	TGTGCCAGCAGCTTCTGGGAGGTTGCGGACACCGGGGAGCTGTTTTTT	CASSFWEVADTGELFF
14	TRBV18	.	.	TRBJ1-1	TGTGCCAGCTCACCTGGGGGCCGGGGCACTGAAGCTTTCTTT	CASSPGGRGTEAFF
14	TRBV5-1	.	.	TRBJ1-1	TGCGCCAGCAGCTGGGGGGTTTTGAACACTGAAGCTTTCTTT	CASSWGVLNTEAFF
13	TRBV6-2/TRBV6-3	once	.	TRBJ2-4	TGTGCCAGCAGTTACGGTCGGTATGAAATTCAGTACTTC	CASSYGRYEIQYF
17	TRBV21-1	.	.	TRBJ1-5	TGTGCCAGCAGCAAAGAGGCGGGCACCTATAGCAATCAGCCCCAGCATTTT	CASSKEAGTYSNQPQHF
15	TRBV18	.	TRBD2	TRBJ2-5	TGTGCCAGCTCACCACTTAACGCGGGAGAAGAGACCCAGTACTTC	CASSPLNAGEETQYF
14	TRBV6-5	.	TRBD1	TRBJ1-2	TGTGCCAGCACCCCAGGGACAGGCGTCTATGGCTACACCTTC	CASTPGTGVYGYTF
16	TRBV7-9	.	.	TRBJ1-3	TGTGCCAGCAGCCCCTCCGGGGGGGGCTCAGGAAACACCATATATTTT	CASSPSGGGSGNTIYF
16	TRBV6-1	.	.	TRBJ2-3	TGTGCCAGCAGTGAACAGTGGGTCGCAGGGTCAGATACGCAGTATTTT	CASSEQWVAGSDTQYF
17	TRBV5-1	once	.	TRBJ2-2	TGCGCCAGCAGCGTAAGTCGGGGGTCGCAGCGCACCGGGGAGCTGTTTTTT	CASSVSRGSQRTGELFF
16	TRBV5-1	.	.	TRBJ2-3	TGCGCCAGCAGCTTAAGCCCGGCAGGGAGCACAGATACGCAGTATTTT	CASSLSPAGSTDTQYF
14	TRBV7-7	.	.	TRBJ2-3	TGTGCCAGCAGCTTAGATCCGGGCACAGATACGCAGTATTTT	CASSLDPGTDTQYF
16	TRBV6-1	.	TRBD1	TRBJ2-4	TGTGCCAGCAGTGCCAGGGGGTCCTTATCCAAAAACATTCAGTACTTC	CASSARGSLSKNIQYF
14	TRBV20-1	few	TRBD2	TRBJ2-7	TGCAGTGCTAGTCCTGCGGGGGGTTGGAACGAGCAGTACTTC	CSASPAGGWNEQYF
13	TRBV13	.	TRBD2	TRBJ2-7	TGTGCCAGCAGCTGGACTAGCGGGAGCGAGCAGTACTTC	CASSWTSGSEQYF
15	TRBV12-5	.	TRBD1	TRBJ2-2	TGTGCTAGTGGCCTGGGACAGGGGGCCGCCGGGGAGCTGTTTTTT	CASGLGQGAAGELFF
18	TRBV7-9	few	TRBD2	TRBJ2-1	TGTGCCAGCAGCTCTGGTGCCACACTAGCGGTCTCCTACAATGAGCAGTTCTTC	CASSSGATLAVSYNEQFF
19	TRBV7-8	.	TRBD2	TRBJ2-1	TGTGCCAGCAGCCCGCGGAGGGATTGGCTAGCGGGAGGTAACAATGAGCAGTTCTTC	CASSPRRDWLAGGNNEQFF